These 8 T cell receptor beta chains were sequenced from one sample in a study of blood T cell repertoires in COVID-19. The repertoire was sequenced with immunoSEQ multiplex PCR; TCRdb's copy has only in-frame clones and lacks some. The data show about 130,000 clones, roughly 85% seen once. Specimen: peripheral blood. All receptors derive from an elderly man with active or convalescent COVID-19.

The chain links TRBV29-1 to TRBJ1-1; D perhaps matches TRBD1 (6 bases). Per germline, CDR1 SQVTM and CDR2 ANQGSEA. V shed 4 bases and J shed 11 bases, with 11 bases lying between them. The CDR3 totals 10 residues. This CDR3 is CSVVTGLAFF. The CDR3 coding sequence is TGCAGCGTTGTAACAGGGTTGGCTTTCTTT.

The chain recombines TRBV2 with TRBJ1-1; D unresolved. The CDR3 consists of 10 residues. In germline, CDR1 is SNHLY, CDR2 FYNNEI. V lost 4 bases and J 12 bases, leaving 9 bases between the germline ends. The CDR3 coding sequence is TGTGCCAGCAGTGTTAGGGAGACTTTCTTT. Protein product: CASSVRETFF. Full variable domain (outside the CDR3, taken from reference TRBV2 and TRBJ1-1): EPEVTQTPSHQVTQMGQEVILRCVPISNHLYFYWYRQILGQKVEFLVSFYNNEISEKSEIFDDQFSVERPDGSNFTLKIRSTKLEDSAMYFCASSVRETFFGQGTRLTVV.

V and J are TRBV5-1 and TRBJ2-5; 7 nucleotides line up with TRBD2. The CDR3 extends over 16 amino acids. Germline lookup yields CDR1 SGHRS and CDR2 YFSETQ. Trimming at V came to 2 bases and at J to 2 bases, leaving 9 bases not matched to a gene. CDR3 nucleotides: TGCGCCAGCAGCTTTGGTTCGCAGGGAGGGCAAGAGACCCAGTACTTC. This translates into CASSFGSQGGQETQYF.

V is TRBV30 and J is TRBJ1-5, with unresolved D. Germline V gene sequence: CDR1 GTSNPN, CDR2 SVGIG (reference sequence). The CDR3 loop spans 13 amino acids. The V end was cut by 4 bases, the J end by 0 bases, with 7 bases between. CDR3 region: CAWNQNSNQPQHF. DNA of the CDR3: TGTGCCTGGAACCAGAATAGCAATCAGCCCCAGCATTTT.

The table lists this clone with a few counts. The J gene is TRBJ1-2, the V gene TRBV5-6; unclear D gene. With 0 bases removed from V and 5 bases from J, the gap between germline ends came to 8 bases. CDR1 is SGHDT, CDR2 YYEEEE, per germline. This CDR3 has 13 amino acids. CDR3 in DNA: TGTGCCAGCAGCTTGGCGGCAGGATATGGCTACACCTTC. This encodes CASSLAAGYGYTF.

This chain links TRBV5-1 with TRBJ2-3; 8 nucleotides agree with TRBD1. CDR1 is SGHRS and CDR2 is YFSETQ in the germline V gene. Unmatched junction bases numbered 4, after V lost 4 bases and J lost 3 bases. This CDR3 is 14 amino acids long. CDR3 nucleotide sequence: TGCGCCAGCAGCACCGGACAGGGAACAGATACGCAGTATTTT. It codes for CASSTGQGTDTQYF.

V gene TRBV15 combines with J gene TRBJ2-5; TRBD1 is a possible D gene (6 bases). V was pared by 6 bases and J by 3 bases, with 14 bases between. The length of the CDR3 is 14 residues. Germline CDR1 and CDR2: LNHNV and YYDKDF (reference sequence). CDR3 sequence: CATSRGPGEETQYF. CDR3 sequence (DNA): TGTGCCACCAGTCGTGGCCCAGGGGAAGAGACCCAGTACTTC.

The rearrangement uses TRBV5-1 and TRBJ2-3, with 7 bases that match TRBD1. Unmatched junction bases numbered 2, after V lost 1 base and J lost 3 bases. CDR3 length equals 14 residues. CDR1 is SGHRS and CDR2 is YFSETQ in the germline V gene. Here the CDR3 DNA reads TGCGCCAGCAGCTTGAGACAGGGAACAGATACGCAGTATTTT. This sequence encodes CASSLRQGTDTQYF. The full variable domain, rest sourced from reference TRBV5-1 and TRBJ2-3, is KAGVTQTPRYLIKTRGQQVTLSCSPISGHRSVSWYQQTPGQGLQFLFEYFSETQRNKGNFPGRFSGRQFSNSRSEMNVSTLELGDSALYLCASSLRQGTDTQYFGPGTRLTVL.